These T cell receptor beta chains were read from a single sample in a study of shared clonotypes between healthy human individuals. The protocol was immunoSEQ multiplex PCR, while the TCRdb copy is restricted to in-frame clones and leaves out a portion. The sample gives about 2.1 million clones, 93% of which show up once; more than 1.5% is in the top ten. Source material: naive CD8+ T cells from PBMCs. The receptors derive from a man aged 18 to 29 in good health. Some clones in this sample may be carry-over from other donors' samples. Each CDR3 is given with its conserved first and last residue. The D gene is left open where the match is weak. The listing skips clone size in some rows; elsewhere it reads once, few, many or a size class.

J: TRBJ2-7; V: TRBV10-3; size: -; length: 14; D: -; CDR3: CAIRASGGGYEQYF; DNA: TGTGCCATCAGGGCGTCTGGGGGCGGATACGAGCAGTACTTC
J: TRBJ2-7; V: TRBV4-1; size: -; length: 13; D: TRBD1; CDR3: CASSRTGSYEQYF; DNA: TGCGCCAGCAGTAGGACAGGAAGCTACGAGCAGTACTTC
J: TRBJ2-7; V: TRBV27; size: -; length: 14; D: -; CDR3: CASSLSSGSYEQYF; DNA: TGTGCCAGCAGTTTATCTAGCGGATCCTACGAGCAGTACTTC
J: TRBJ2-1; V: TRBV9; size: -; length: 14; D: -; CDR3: CASSDGTGHKEQFF; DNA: TGTGCCAGCAGCGATGGGACGGGTCATAAGGAGCAGTTCTTC
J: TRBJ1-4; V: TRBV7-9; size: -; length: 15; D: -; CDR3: CASSLEPPTNEKLFF; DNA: TGTGCCAGCAGCTTAGAACCCCCAACTAATGAAAAACTGTTTTTT
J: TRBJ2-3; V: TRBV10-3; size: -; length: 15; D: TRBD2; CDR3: CAISEWSGSTDTQYF; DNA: TGTGCCATCAGTGAGTGGAGCGGGAGTACAGATACGCAGTATTTT
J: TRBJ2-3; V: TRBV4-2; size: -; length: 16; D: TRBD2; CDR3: CASSPIAGGPTDTQYF; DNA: TGTGCCAGCAGCCCTATAGCGGGAGGGCCCACAGATACGCAGTATTTT
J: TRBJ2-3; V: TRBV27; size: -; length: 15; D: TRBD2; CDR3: CASSVAGMPSDTQYF; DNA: TGTGCCAGCAGTGTAGCGGGGATGCCGTCCGATACGCAGTATTTT
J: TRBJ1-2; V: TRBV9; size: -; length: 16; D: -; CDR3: CASSVVPVSSGRGYTF; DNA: TGTGCCAGCAGCGTAGTCCCCGTTAGTTCAGGTCGTGGCTACACCTTC
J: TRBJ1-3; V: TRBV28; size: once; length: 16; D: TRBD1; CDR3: CASSLYGTATGNTIYF; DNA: TGTGCCAGCAGTTTATACGGGACAGCCACTGGAAACACCATATATTTT
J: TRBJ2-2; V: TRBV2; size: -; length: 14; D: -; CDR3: CASSEMLETGELFF; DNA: TGTGCCAGCAGTGAAATGCTAGAAACCGGGGAGCTGTTTTTT
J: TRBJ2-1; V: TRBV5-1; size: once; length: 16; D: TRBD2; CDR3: CASSLGGPLAGGEQFF; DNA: TGCGCCAGCAGCTTGGGCGGCCCTTTAGCGGGAGGTGAGCAGTTCTTC
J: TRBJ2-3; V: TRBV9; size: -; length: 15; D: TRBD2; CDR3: CASSPGGGSTDTQYF; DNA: TGTGCCAGCAGCCCCGGGGGGGGAAGCACAGATACGCAGTATTTT
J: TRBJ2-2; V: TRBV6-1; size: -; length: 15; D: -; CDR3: CASSALDGGMGELFF; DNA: TGTGCCAGCAGTGCTCTCGACGGCGGGATGGGGGAGCTGTTTTTT
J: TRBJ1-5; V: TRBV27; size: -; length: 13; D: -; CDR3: CASSQGYVQPQHF; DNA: TGTGCCAGCAGCCAGGGGTATGTTCAGCCCCAGCATTTT
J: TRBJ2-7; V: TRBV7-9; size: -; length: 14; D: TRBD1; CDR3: CASSWDRGPNEQYF; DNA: TGTGCCAGCAGCTGGGACAGGGGGCCCAACGAGCAGTACTTC
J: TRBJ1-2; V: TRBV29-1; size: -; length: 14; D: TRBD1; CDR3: CSVLNAGGFDGYTF; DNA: TGCAGCGTATTAAATGCAGGGGGTTTCGATGGCTACACCTTC
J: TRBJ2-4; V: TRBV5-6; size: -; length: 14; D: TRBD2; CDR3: CASSEGLVKHIQYF; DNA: TGTGCCAGCAGCGAGGGACTAGTTAAGCACATTCAGTACTTC
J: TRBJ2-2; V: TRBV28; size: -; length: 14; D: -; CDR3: CASSPNVRAGELFF; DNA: TGTGCCAGCAGCCCCAATGTTAGGGCCGGGGAGCTGTTTTTT